The 14 T cell receptor beta chains given below trace back to one sample, sequenced in a study of cytomegalovirus exposure and HLA in healthy donors. The PCR was carried out with 60 Vbeta primers and 13 Jbeta primers. Measured with immunoSEQ multiplex PCR; TCRdb has only the in-frame clones, and not every one. The sample has fewer than 110,000 clones, around 80% seen once; the top ten hold about 9.4%. Sequencing was carried out using PBMCs. Every receptor here comes from a woman younger than 30 in good health and CMV-seropositive.

J is TRBJ1-2 and V is TRBV5-6; D is uncertain. Trimming removed 0 bases from V and 8 bases from J, with 11 bases in between. Germline CDR1 is SGHDT and CDR2 is YYEEEE. The CDR3 is 13 residues long. Written as DNA, the CDR3 is TGTGCCAGCAGCTTGGTAGCAGGAGGAGGCTACACCTTC. Protein sequence: CASSLVAGGGYTF.

This clone occurred once. The chain is built from TRBV6-5 and TRBJ2-1; tentatively, D is TRBD2 (5 bases). Trimming took 4 bases from V and 1 from J, leaving 14 bases between them. The germline V gene has CDR1 MNHEY and CDR2 SVGAGI. CDR3 length: 16 amino acids. The CDR3 DNA reads as TGTGCCAGCAGTTTCGGGGATGGGTTTTCCTACAATGAGCAGTTCTTC. Its protein is CASSFGDGFSYNEQFF.

The rearrangement joins TRBV6-6 to TRBJ2-2; D is possibly TRBD2 (6 bases). This CDR3 is built from 14 residues. The germline V and J ends were trimmed by 5 bases and 7 bases, with 14 bases remaining between them. Per germline, CDR1 MNHNY and CDR2 SVGAGI (reference sequence). The DNA for the CDR3 is TGTGCCAGCAGTACGGGACTCCCGGGCGGGGAGCTGTTTTTT. It yields the protein CASSTGLPGGELFF.

The chain links TRBV13 to TRBJ2-1; the D gene is possibly TRBD2 (6 bases). CDR1 and CDR2 (germline): PRHDT, FYEKMQ (reference sequence). The CDR3 covers 15 residues. V lost 3 bases to trimming and J lost 1 base, with 10 bases between them. As DNA, the CDR3 is TGTGCCAGCAGCTTCGGGGGAAGGTCCTACAATGAGCAGTTCTTC. Protein sequence: CASSFGGRSYNEQFF.

The V gene is TRBV27, the J gene TRBJ2-2; D is uncertain. V was pared by 5 bases and J by 4 bases, with 11 bases between. The CDR3 totals 14 residues. The V gene's germline CDR1 is MNHEY and CDR2 SMNVEV (reference sequence). The CDR3 reads CASSTLDSTGELFF. For the CDR3, the DNA is TGTGCCAGCAGTACCCTCGATAGCACCGGGGAGCTGTTTTTT.

The V gene is TRBV9, the J gene TRBJ1-1, with 9 bases matching TRBD1. Unmatched junction bases numbered 11, after V lost 4 bases and J lost 1 base. CDR1 SGDLS and CDR2 YYNGEE come from the germline V gene. This CDR3 is built from 17 residues. CDR3 nucleotides: TGTGCCAGCAGCCCTCGGGGACAGGGTTTTGGGAACACTGAAGCTTTCTTT. Translating gives CASSPRGQGFGNTEAFF. Based on the CDR3 plus reference TRBV9 and TRBJ1-1, the full variable domain is DSGVTQTPKHLITATGQRVTLRCSPRSGDLSVYWYQQSLDQGLQFLIQYYNGEERAKGNILERFSAQQFPDLHSELNLSSLELGDSALYFCASSPRGQGFGNTEAFFGQGTRLTVV.

This chain connects TRBV28 to TRBJ2-7; 7 nucleotides line up with TRBD2. Germline V gene lookup returns CDR1 MDHEN and CDR2 SYDVKM. The ends lost 3 bases at V and 2 bases at J; junction bases unmatched: 7. This CDR3 comprises 15 residues. CDR3 in amino acids: CASSLRGGLPYEQYF. The CDR3 bases are TGTGCCAGCAGTTTGCGGGGAGGGTTGCCCTACGAGCAGTACTTC.

CDR3 amino acids: CASSLDSGFSTEAFF. The CDR3 DNA sequence: TGCGCCAGCAGCTTGGACTCGGGGTTCTCGACTGAAGCTTTCTTT. J is TRBJ1-1 and V is TRBV5-1, with no clear D. Trimming left V 0 bases short and J 5 bases short, with 14 bases between. This CDR3 is 15 amino acids long. Germline CDR1 reads SGHRS; CDR2 reads YFSETQ. Full variable domain (outside the CDR3, taken from reference TRBV5-1 and TRBJ1-1): KAGVTQTPRYLIKTRGQQVTLSCSPISGHRSVSWYQQTPGQGLQFLFEYFSETQRNKGNFPGRFSGRQFSNSRSEMNVSTLELGDSALYLCASSLDSGFSTEAFFGQGTRLTVV.

The CDR3 reads CASSQDDRSSYEQYF. For the CDR3, the DNA is TGCGCCAGCAGCCAAGATGACAGGAGCTCCTACGAGCAGTACTTC. The chain uses TRBV4-3 and TRBJ2-7, with D possibly matching TRBD1 (6 bases). The germline V gene encodes CDR1 LGHNA and CDR2 YSLEER. Trimming removed 0 bases at V and 0 bases at J, with 9 bases between. The CDR3 length is 15 residues.

V is TRBV9 and J is TRBJ2-7, with 7 bases lining up with TRBD2. Per the germline V gene, CDR1 is SGDLS and CDR2 is YYNGEE. This CDR3 spans 14 amino acids. After removal of 7 bases from V and 0 bases from J, the junction contained 7 bases not matched to a gene. CDR3 nucleotides: TGTGCCAGCGCTCCCGGGGAGGGCTCCTACGAGCAGTACTTC. Translating it yields CASAPGEGSYEQYF.

The sample holds one count of this clone. The rearrangement joins TRBV30 to TRBJ2-5; TRBD1 is a possible D gene (7 bases). CDR1 is GTSNPN and CDR2 is SVGIG in the germline V gene (reference sequence). The CDR3 sequence is 15 residues long. The V gene lost 0 bases and the J gene lost 4 bases, with 15 bases spanning the gap. CDR3 bases: TGTGCCTGGAGTGTAACGACAGGGAGGCGAGAGACCCAGTACTTC. It translates to CAWSVTTGRRETQYF.

The chain is built from TRBV11-2 and TRBJ1-4; TRBD1 matches at 10 bases. Germline CDR1 is SGHAT and CDR2 is FQNNGV. This CDR3 comprises 14 residues. V lost 6 bases, J lost 6 bases, and 4 bases stayed unmatched. The CDR3 region has the DNA TGTGCCAGCAGTCTGGACAGGGGGGATGAAAAACTGTTTTTT. Translation gives CASSLDRGDEKLFF. The variable domain in full, completed from reference TRBV11-2 and TRBJ1-4, reads EAGVAQSPRYKIIEKRQSVAFWCNPISGHATLYWYQQILGQGPKLLIQFQNNGVVDDSQLPKDRFSAERLKGVDSTLKIQPAKLEDSAVYLCASSLDRGDEKLFFGSGTQLSVL.

In this sample, this clone turned up a few times. The chain is built from TRBV27 and TRBJ2-2; 8 bases are shared with TRBD2. This CDR3 is built from 15 residues. The ends lost 1 base at V and 7 bases at J; junction bases unmatched: 5. Per the germline V gene, CDR1 is MNHEY and CDR2 is SMNVEV (reference sequence). CDR3 residues: CASSLWTSRNGELFF. The CDR3 DNA is TGTGCCAGCAGTTTATGGACTAGCAGAAACGGGGAGCTGTTTTTT.

This sequence joins TRBV5-1 and TRBJ2-6; 13 bases map to TRBD2. The CDR3 spans 18 residues. Unmatched junction bases numbered 2, after V lost 0 bases and J lost 2 bases. Germline V gene data show CDR1 as SGHRS and CDR2 as YFSETQ. The CDR3: CASSLGGLAGAGANVLTF. DNA of the CDR3: TGCGCCAGCAGCTTGGGCGGACTAGCGGGAGCTGGGGCCAACGTCCTGACTTTC.